The clone carrying this T cell receptor (beta chain) occurred once. The sample comes from a study of CD8 T cells in Susac syndrome. The J segment lost 3 bases and the V segment lost 3 bases, leaving 0 bases of the junction unmatched. CDR3 length: 15 residues. CDR1 is ENHRY, CDR2 SYGVKD, per germline. RNA was extracted with the RNeasy kit, and a quantity of roughly 0.5 to 1 ug was reverse transcribed using random hexamers. One entry per CDR3 protein, called by TCRdb with MiXCR from the immunoSEQ multiplex PCR reads. The table includes more than 100,000 distinct CDR3 sequences, 75% to 90% detected once. Peripheral blood CD8+ and CD4+ T cells were profiled by TCR beta sequencing.

This receptor was taken from a human donor with multiple sclerosis. Sequencing was performed on CD8+ T cells from PBMCs. The chain joins TRBV10-3 to TRBJ2-2; 11 bases agree with TRBD2. The CDR3 here is CAISELAGDTGELFF. CDR3 bases: TGTGCCATCAGTGAACTAGCGGGAGACACCGGGGAGCTGTTTTTT.